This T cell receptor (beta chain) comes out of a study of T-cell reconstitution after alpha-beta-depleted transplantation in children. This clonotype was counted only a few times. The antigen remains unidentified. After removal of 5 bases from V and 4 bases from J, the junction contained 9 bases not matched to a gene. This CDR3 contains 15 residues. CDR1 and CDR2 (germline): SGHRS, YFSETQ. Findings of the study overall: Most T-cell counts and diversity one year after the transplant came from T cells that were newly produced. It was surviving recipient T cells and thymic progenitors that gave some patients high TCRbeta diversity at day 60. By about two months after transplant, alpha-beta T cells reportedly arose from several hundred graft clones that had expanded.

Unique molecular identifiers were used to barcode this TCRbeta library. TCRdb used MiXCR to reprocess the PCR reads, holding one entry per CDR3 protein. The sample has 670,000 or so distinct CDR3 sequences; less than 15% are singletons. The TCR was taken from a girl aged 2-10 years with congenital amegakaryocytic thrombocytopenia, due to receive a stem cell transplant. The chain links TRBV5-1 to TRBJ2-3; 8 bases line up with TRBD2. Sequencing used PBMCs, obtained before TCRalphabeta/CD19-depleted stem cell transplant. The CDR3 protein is CASSGSGTGSDTQYF. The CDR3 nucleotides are TGCGCCAGCAGTGGTAGCGGGACGGGATCAGATACGCAGTATTTT.